This TCR beta chain was sequenced for a study of T cells after yellow fever vaccination. This clonotype was counted many times. Its specificity is not known. Relative to the germline gene, one junction end is altered; a read error may explain this. Findings of the study overall: Across the CD4 and CD8 compartments, a small share of clonotypes was present in both.

As TCR cDNA was made by 5'RACE template switching, a universal primer site and UMIs were added. From the 5' RACE reads, TCRdb called clonotypes with MiXCR, one entry per CDR3 protein. The sample carries about 240,000 distinct CDR3 sequences, less than 9% recorded once. There are 12 residues in the CDR3. CDR1 and CDR2 from the germline V gene are SGHRS and YFSETQ. Sequenced here: CD4+ T cells sorted from PBMCs, sampled 15 days after the yellow fever booster vaccination. This clonotype was sampled from a man aged 30-40 years who received the YFV17D yellow fever vaccine. This rearrangement joins TRBV5-1 to TRBJ2-5, with D unclear. In DNA, the CDR3 is TGTGCCAGCAGCTTAGCCGGAGAGACCCAGTACTTC. Translated, it gives CASSLAGETQYF. Using reference TRBV5-1 and TRBJ2-5 for the parts outside the CDR3, the full variable domain is KAGVTQTPRYLIKTRGQQVTLSCSPISGHRSVSWYQQTPGQGLQFLFEYFSETQRNKGNFPGRFSGRQFSNSRSEMNVSTLELGDSALYLCASSLAGETQYFGPGTRLLVL.